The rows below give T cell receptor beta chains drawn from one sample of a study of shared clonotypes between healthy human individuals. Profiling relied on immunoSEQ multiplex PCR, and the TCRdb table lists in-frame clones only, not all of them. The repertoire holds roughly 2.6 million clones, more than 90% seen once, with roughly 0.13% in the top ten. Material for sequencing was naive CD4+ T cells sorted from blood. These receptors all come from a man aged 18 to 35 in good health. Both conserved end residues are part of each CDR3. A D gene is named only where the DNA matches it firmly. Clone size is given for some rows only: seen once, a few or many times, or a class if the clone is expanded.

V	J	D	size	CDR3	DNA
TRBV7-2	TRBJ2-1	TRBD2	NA	CASSLWATSGGYEQFF	TGTGCCAGCAGCTTATGGGCGACTAGCGGGGGGTATGAGCAGTTCTTC
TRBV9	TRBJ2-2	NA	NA	CASSVGQVLPGELFF	TGTGCCAGCAGCGTTGGACAAGTCTTGCCCGGGGAGCTGTTTTTT
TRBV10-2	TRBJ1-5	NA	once	CASRMGGAPGNQPQHF	TGCGCCAGCAGGATGGGGGGGGCTCCTGGCAATCAGCCCCAGCATTTT
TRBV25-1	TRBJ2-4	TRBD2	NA	CASTGRGKNIQYF	TGTGCCAGCACCGGGAGGGGCAAAAACATTCAGTACTTC
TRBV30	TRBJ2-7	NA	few	CAWTRDSYEQYF	TGTGCCTGGACGCGGGACTCCTACGAGCAGTACTTC
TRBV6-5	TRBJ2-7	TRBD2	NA	CASSYSTSGYEQYF	TGTGCCAGCAGTTACTCCACTAGCGGATACGAGCAGTACTTC
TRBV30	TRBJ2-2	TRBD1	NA	CAWSVRGLKGTGRTGELFF	TGTGCCTGGAGTGTACGGGGGCTTAAAGGGACAGGGCGCACCGGGGAGCTGTTTTTT
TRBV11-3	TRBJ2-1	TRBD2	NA	CASSSGDYNEQFF	TGTGCCAGCAGCAGCGGGGATTACAATGAGCAGTTCTTC
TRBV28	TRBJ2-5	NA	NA	CASGGAETQYF	TGTGCCAGCGGGGGAGCAGAGACCCAGTACTTC
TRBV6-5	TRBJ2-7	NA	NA	CASNPRVSYEQYF	TGTGCCAGCAATCCCAGGGTTTCCTACGAGCAGTACTTC
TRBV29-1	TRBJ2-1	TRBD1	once	CSGGQDFYNEQFF	TGCAGCGGAGGACAGGATTTCTACAATGAGCAGTTCTTC
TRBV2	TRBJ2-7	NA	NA	CASSDIDSSYEQYF	TGTGCCAGCAGTGACATTGACTCCTCCTACGAGCAGTACTTC
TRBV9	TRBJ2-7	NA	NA	CASSVGPTAGTSTQYF	TGTGCCAGCAGCGTAGGCCCCACGGCGGGGACGTCCACGCAGTACTTC
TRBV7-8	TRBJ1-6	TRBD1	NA	CASSQGQGGSPLHF	TGTGCCAGCAGCCAGGGACAGGGAGGGTCACCCCTCCACTTT
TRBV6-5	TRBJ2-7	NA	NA	CASVGLPGLGEQYF	TGTGCCAGCGTCGGACTACCGGGGCTAGGGGAGCAGTACTTC
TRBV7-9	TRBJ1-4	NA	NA	CASSLITGRPSESQLFF	TGTGCCAGCAGCCTCATTACCGGACGGCCTAGTGAGTCTCAACTGTTTTTT
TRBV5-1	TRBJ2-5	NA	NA	CASSLSGSGETQYF	TGCGCCAGCAGCTTATCAGGGTCTGGCGAGACCCAGTACTTC
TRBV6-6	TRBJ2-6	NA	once	CATGLPGANVLTF	TGTGCCACCGGACTTCCGGGGGCCAACGTCCTGACTTTC
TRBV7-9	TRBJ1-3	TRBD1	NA	CASSYNAGTGFGNTIYF	TGTGCCAGCAGCTATAATGCCGGGACAGGGTTTGGAAACACCATATATTTT
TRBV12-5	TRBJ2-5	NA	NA	CASGLTGQTQYF	TGTGCTAGTGGTTTGACGGGGCAGACCCAGTACTTC
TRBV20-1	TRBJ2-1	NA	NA	CSAGSREQFF	TGCAGTGCAGGGTCGAGGGAGCAGTTCTTC
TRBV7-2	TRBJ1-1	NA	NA	CASSLRYGNTEAFF	TGTGCCAGCAGCTTAAGATACGGGAACACTGAAGCTTTCTTT
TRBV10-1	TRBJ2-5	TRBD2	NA	CASSAASGEQETQYF	TGCGCCAGCAGTGCTGCTAGCGGGGAACAAGAGACCCAGTACTTC
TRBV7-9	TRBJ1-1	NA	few	CASSLAGTEAFF	TGTGCCAGCAGCTTAGCGGGGACTGAAGCTTTCTTT
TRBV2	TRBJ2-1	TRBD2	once	CASNPGLAGTHNEQFF	TGTGCCAGCAACCCAGGACTAGCGGGGACTCACAATGAGCAGTTCTTC
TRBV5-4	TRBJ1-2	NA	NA	CASSLSQGKNYGYTF	TGTGCCAGCAGCTTGAGCCAGGGAAAGAACTATGGCTACACCTTC
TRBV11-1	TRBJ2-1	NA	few	CASSSSPGTLAVLQFF	TGTGCCAGCAGCTCGTCTCCCGGGACCCTAGCTGTATTGCAGTTCTTC
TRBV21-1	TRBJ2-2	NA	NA	CASCNEGTTGELFF	TGTGCCAGCTGCAACGAGGGGACCACCGGGGAGCTGTTTTTT
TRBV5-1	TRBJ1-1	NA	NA	CASSLGQAAGEAFF	TGCGCCAGCAGCTTGGGACAGGCGGCGGGTGAAGCTTTCTTT
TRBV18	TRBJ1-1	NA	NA	CASSPRVREGGTEAFF	TGTGCCAGCTCACCACGGGTGAGGGAAGGAGGAACTGAAGCTTTCTTT
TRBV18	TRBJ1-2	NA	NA	CASSPNLDGLVGYTF	TGTGCCAGCTCACCGAACTTGGACGGTTTGGTAGGCTACACCTTC
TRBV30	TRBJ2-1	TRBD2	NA	CAWISPLAGYNEQFF	TGTGCCTGGATCTCCCCACTAGCGGGGTACAATGAGCAGTTCTTC
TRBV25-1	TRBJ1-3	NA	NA	CASSDSGNTIYF	TGTGCCAGCAGTGACTCTGGAAACACCATATATTTT
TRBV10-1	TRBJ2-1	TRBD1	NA	CASSETGAFNNEQFF	TGCGCCAGCAGTGAGACAGGGGCCTTCAACAATGAGCAGTTCTTC
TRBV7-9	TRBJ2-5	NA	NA	CASSLGGPETQYF	TGTGCCAGCAGCTTAGGTGGGCCGGAGACCCAGTACTTC
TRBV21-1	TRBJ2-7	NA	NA	CASRGVRRAKRYEQYF	TGTGCCAGCAGGGGGGTGAGGAGGGCGAAGCGGTACGAGCAGTACTTC
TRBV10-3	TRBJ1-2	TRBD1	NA	CAINSGQGAGGYTF	TGTGCCATCAACTCGGGACAGGGGGCGGGTGGCTACACCTTC
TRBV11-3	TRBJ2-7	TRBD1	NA	CASSPYAGTGENEQYF	TGTGCCAGCAGCCCCTACGCCGGGACAGGGGAAAACGAGCAGTACTTC
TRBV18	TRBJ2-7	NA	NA	CASSPLAGLGAPYF	TGTGCCAGCTCACCACTGGCGGGCCTAGGGGCACCGTACTTC
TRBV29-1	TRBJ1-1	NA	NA	CSVQSKQGNTEAFF	TGCAGCGTTCAAAGTAAGCAGGGGAACACTGAAGCTTTCTTT
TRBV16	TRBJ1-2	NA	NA	CASSPDGSYGYTF	TGTGCCAGCAGCCCTGATGGTTCCTATGGCTACACCTTC
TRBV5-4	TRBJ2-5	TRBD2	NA	CASSPGLAEQETQYF	TGTGCCAGCAGCCCCGGACTAGCGGAACAAGAGACCCAGTACTTC
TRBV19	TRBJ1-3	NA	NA	CASRTTAAMSSGNTIYF	TGTGCCAGTAGGACGACAGCCGCCATGTCTTCTGGAAACACCATATATTTT
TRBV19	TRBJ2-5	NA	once	CASMQDGVVGETQYF	TGTGCCAGTATGCAGGACGGGGTTGTTGGAGAGACCCAGTACTTC
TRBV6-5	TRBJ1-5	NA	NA	CASRRGTLSNQPQHF	TGTGCCAGCCGAAGGGGGACGCTTAGCAATCAGCCCCAGCATTTT
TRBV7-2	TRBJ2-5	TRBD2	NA	CASSLTSGETQYF	TGTGCCAGCAGCTTAACTAGCGGAGAGACCCAGTACTTC